The source of this T cell receptor (beta chain) is a study of blood T cell repertoires in COVID-19 (dated by TCRdb to 2020 to 2022). Describing the broader study: Collaborator samples came from the United States, Italy and Spain and covered acute and convalescent phases of COVID-19. The material from the prospective study consisted of cDNA or gDNA derived from T cells, B-cell-depleted T cells, or PBMCs. The dataset comprised deeply sampled blood TCRbeta repertoires from subjects exposed to, actively infected with, or recovered from COVID-19. The repertoires were released in a freely available public database intended as a resource for research on the immune response to SARS-CoV-2. The samples were drawn from two sources: the first 160 participants of the ongoing ImmuneRACE study, and 1,200 or so subjects contributed by 6 global collaborators. Nearly every sample came with metadata listing a de-identified subject ID, COVID-19 status, age in years and sex. Where available, HLA class I and class II types were taken from metadata supplied by the sample provider and were not determined by assay-based typing.

Trimming removed 4 bases from V and 6 bases from J; the gene matches leave 13 bases unexplained. CDR1 and CDR2 are drawn from the germline V gene: SGHRS, YFSETQ. Its CDR3 holds 15 amino acids, cysteine through phenylalanine. The read is trimmed to its CDR3 DNA, 45 bases read in frame from base 1. Each collaborating institution followed its own protocols to collect whole blood in K2EDTA tubes. For TCRbeta analysis, collaborators shipped samples as frozen whole blood, isolated PBMCs, or DNA extracted from either of those sample types. A remark on this clone: Its antigen is still unknown. No clone much larger than this one lies a single base away; base qualities are absent.

Study-wide findings and limitations: How much clinical and demographic metadata was included differed by source and by participant, and the metadata was provided uncurated.

TCRbeta CDR3 regions were amplified from genomic DNA by means of the immunoSEQ Assay, a bias-controlled multiplex PCR. The original methods were these. The number of nucleated cells in each sample was estimated by amplification of reference gene primers within the assay. Sequence reads were collapsed and filtered to measure the absolute abundance of every unique TCRbeta CDR3 rearrangement. For each sample, productive Simpson clonality was calculated by taking the square root of Simpson's diversity index across productive rearrangements. TCRdb obtained this table from immuneACCESS and retained in-frame rearrangements with V and J assigned. These tables miss some clones; where compared with another copy, unresolved V genes account for less than half of the shortfall, and the remainder is unexplained. The V and J calls and clone size were taken over from that table, and D and trimming were inferred from the DNA. This sample has 55,000 to 65,000 clones in its table, and about 88% of those were observed once. Roughly 5% of the sample is taken by the ten largest.

The material sequenced was peripheral blood. This TCR derives from a man at least 80 years old in a cohort sampled during active COVID-19. Rearrangement joined TRBV5-1 to TRBJ2-7, with TRBD1 identical over 7 junction bases. For the CDR3, the sequence is CASSPRTGPSGEQYF. The DNA sequence is TGCGCCAGCAGCCCCCGGACAGGACCCTCTGGCGAGCAGTACTTC.